Each of the 20 T cell receptor beta chains below was sequenced from the same sample in a study of blood T cell repertoires in COVID-19. The repertoire was sequenced with immunoSEQ multiplex PCR; TCRdb's copy has only in-frame clones and lacks some. The repertoire consists of about 250,000 clones, with around 87% occurring once and the leading ten covering around 2%. The sequenced material came from PBMCs or T cells enriched from blood (not recorded which). The receptors come from a woman aged 18-29 years who had recovered from COVID-19.

The chain employs TRBV5-1 and TRBJ2-7, with TRBD2 matching 11 bases. Germline-derived CDR1 and CDR2 are SGHRS and YFSETQ. V lost 6 bases and J lost 0; bases outside the gene matches: 8. The CDR3 is 16 amino acids. Here the CDR3 DNA reads TGCGCCAGCACACGGGGACTAGCGGAAAGCTCCTACGAGCAGTACTTC. Translating it yields CASTRGLAESSYEQYF.

This chain uses TRBV11-2 with TRBJ1-2, with TRBD1 matching over 12 bases. Germline CDR1 SGHAT, CDR2 FQNNGV. This CDR3 has 15 amino acids. After removal of 3 bases from V and 4 bases from J, the junction contained 3 bases not matched to a gene. In DNA form, the CDR3 reads TGTGCCAGCAGCTTGGGACAGGGGGCAATCTATGGCTACACCTTC. Translated: CASSLGQGAIYGYTF. Supplemented by reference TRBV11-2 and TRBJ1-2, the full variable domain reads EAGVAQSPRYKIIEKRQSVAFWCNPISGHATLYWYQQILGQGPKLLIQFQNNGVVDDSQLPKDRFSAERLKGVDSTLKIQPAKLEDSAVYLCASSLGQGAIYGYTFGSGTRLTVV.

The gene calls are TRBV5-6 and TRBJ1-1; a possible D gene is TRBD1 (5 bases). The V end lost 0 bases, the J end lost 3 bases, and 6 bases lay between the germline ends. The CDR3 spans 13 residues. Germline lookup yields CDR1 SGHDT and CDR2 YYEEEE. In DNA, the CDR3 is TGTGCCAGCAGCTTGGGCAGGGACACTGAAGCTTTCTTT. Amino acid sequence: CASSLGRDTEAFF.

The chain combines TRBV14 with TRBJ1-3; no reliable D call. This CDR3 region has 16 residues. CDR1 is SGHDN and CDR2 is FVKESK in the germline V gene. V was pared by 0 bases and J by 8 bases, with 17 bases between. CDR3 loop: CASSQDQSQRADTIYF. The CDR3 region has the DNA TGTGCCAGCAGCCAAGATCAGAGTCAGCGGGCGGACACCATATATTTT.

The chain combines TRBV27 with TRBJ1-4; the D is unclear. CDR3 length: 18 residues. Trimming removed 2 bases from V and 7 bases from J, with 23 bases in between. Germline V lookup: CDR1 MNHEY, CDR2 SMNVEV (reference sequence). The CDR3 region is CASSLSSGAALTGEKLFF. CDR3 coding DNA: TGTGCCAGCAGTTTAAGCTCCGGCGCAGCTCTTACGGGTGAAAAACTGTTTTTT.

The V and J genes are TRBV7-8 and TRBJ2-1; D possibly corresponds to TRBD2 (7 bases). Trimming removed 0 bases at V and 5 bases at J, with 20 bases between. CDR1 and CDR2 (germline): SGHVS, FQNEAQ. This CDR3 region has 18 residues. The CDR3 DNA reads as TGTGCCAGCAGCTTAGCGCGGGGGCCTGGCAGGCCAGACAATGAGCAGTTCTTC. Translating gives CASSLARGPGRPDNEQFF.

J is TRBJ2-5 and V is TRBV4-1; TRBD2 might be the D (5 bases). The germline V gene encodes CDR1 MGHRA and CDR2 YSYEKL. V dropped 0 bases and J dropped 2 bases, with 7 bases sitting between them. CDR3 length: 14 amino acids. The CDR3 region has the DNA TGCGCCAGCAGCCAAGAAGGACTTCAAGAGACCCAGTACTTC. It encodes CASSQEGLQETQYF.

The J gene is TRBJ1-2, the V gene TRBV6-5, with 7 bases fitting TRBD1. Trimming cost V 5 bases and J 4 bases; bases outside gene matches: 1. CDR1 is MNHEY, CDR2 SVGAGI, per germline. The CDR3 is 12 amino acids. The DNA for the CDR3 is TGTGCCAGCAGTAGGGGGCTCTATGGCTACACCTTC. It codes for CASSRGLYGYTF.

The chain has TRBV21-1 and TRBJ1-3; the table calls TRBD1, which could not be checked here. TRBV21-1 is a documented pseudogene. The CDR3 has 21 amino acids. The CDR3 nucleotides read TGTGCCAGCAGCAAAGCATGGGACAGGGTACAAACCCTTTTAGGTGGAAACACCATATATTTT. As protein: CASSKAWDRVQTLLGGNTIYF.

The chain couples TRBV7-9 to TRBJ2-7; 12 bases are shared with TRBD1. V shed 5 bases, J shed 6 bases, and the junction held 5 bases outside the gene matches. The CDR3 has 14 amino acids. Germline V gene sequence: CDR1 SEHNR, CDR2 FQNEAQ (reference sequence). CDR3 nucleotides: TGTGCCAGCAGCACTGGGACAGGGGGCCTCGAGCAGTACTTC. Residues: CASSTGTGGLEQYF.

The chain recombines TRBV18 with TRBJ2-7, with D possibly TRBD2 on 5 matching bases. The CDR3 extends over 16 amino acids. Trimming left V 0 bases short and J 6 bases short, with 18 bases between. The V gene's germline CDR1 is KGHSH and CDR2 LQKENI. The CDR3 DNA reads as TGTGCCAGCTCACCACCGAGCATGGCACCGGGGTCCGAGCAGTACTTC. It encodes CASSPPSMAPGSEQYF. The full variable domain, its missing parts supplied by reference TRBV18 and TRBJ2-7, is NAGVMQNPRHLVRRRGQEARLRCSPMKGHSHVYWYRQLPEEGLKFMVYLQKENIIDESGMPKERFSAEFPKEGPSILRIQQVVRGDSAAYFCASSPPSMAPGSEQYFGPGTRLTVT.

For this clone: Additional DNA sequences in this sample encode the identical CDR3. The V gene is TRBV19, the J gene TRBJ1-1; D might be TRBD1 (5 bases). CDR3 size: 11 residues. Germline values: CDR1 LNHDA, CDR2 SQIVND (reference sequence). Trimming stripped 5 bases from V and 7 bases from J, with 8 bases between. CDR3 nucleotides: TGTGCCAGTAGTCGGGGGAGTGAAGCTTTCTTT. Amino acids: CASSRGSEAFF.

This chain joins TRBV5-1 and TRBJ2-7; 10 bases are shared with TRBD2. The CDR3 is 16 residues long. V was clipped by 2 bases and J by 0 bases; unmatched bases: 5. Germline loops: CDR1 SGHRS, CDR2 YFSETQ. The CDR3 coding sequence is TGCGCCAGCAGCTTCAACCTAGCGGGGGTCTCCTACGAGCAGTACTTC. It encodes CASSFNLAGVSYEQYF.

The chain uses TRBV5-1 and TRBJ1-2; D possibly corresponds to TRBD1 (5 bases). Germline V CDR1 and CDR2: SGHRS, YFSETQ. With 1 base removed from V and 7 bases from J, the gap between germline ends came to 17 bases. CDR3 length: 15 residues. The CDR3 coding sequence is TGCGCCAGCAGCTTGTTGGATGGGGGAGGTCGTGGCTACACCTTC. Translating gives CASSLLDGGGRGYTF.

This chain connects TRBV5-4 to TRBJ1-1; 8 nucleotides align to TRBD1. J was trimmed by 5 bases and V by 4 bases; bases with no gene match: 10. The CDR3 is 15 residues long. The germline gives CDR1 SGHNT, CDR2 YYREEE (reference sequence). DNA for the CDR3: TGTGCCAGCAGCGACAGGGGAGAAGTGGGTACTGAAGCTTTCTTT. Protein product: CASSDRGEVGTEAFF.

This clone was seen just once. The chain links TRBV2 to TRBJ2-1; weak D call: TRBD2 (7 bases). Germline V gene lookup returns CDR1 SNHLY and CDR2 FYNNEI. The CDR3 has 14 amino acids. The ends were cut back, 8 bases at V and 4 bases at J, with 15 bases in the middle. The CDR3 DNA follows: TGTGCCAGCTATCCGGGGGGCGATTACAATGAGCAGTTCTTC. Translation: CASYPGGDYNEQFF.

The rearrangement uses TRBV12-3 or TRBV12-4 and TRBJ1-2; D not resolved. CDR3 length equals 13 residues. Deletions cut 2 bases from V and 4 bases from J, with 8 bases between. CDR3 DNA: TGTGCCAGCAGTTTACTTACGAGCTATGGCTACACCTTC. Amino acids: CASSLLTSYGYTF.

The chain has TRBV11-2 and TRBJ2-3, with 12 positions matching TRBD2. This CDR3 comprises 17 residues. The V segment lost 4 bases and the J segment 2 bases; nucleotides outside the gene matches: 7. Germline values: CDR1 SGHAT, CDR2 FQNNGV. The CDR3 DNA sequence: TGTGCCAGCAGCTCAACCGGACTAGCGGGGTTCACAGATACGCAGTATTTT. Translating gives CASSSTGLAGFTDTQYF.

The V gene is TRBV7-3, the J gene TRBJ1-5, with D perhaps matching TRBD1 (6 bases). CDR3 length: 18 amino acids. V was shortened by 2 bases and J by 2 bases, with 19 bases between the two germline ends. CDR1 is SGHTA and CDR2 is FQGTGA in the germline V gene. The CDR3 DNA reads as TGTGCCAGCAGCTTAGCGATGAAGGGGGGGTCTGGCAATCAGCCCCAGCATTTT. The encoded protein is CASSLAMKGGSGNQPQHF.

V gene TRBV6-5 combines with J gene TRBJ1-2; no clear D gene. The CDR3 contains 14 residues. Germline V CDR1 and CDR2: MNHEY, SVGAGI. Trimming left V 0 bases short and J 2 bases short, with 7 bases between. Here the CDR3 reads CASSYSAENYGYTF. In nucleotides, the CDR3 is TGTGCCAGCAGTTACTCGGCGGAAAACTATGGCTACACCTTC.